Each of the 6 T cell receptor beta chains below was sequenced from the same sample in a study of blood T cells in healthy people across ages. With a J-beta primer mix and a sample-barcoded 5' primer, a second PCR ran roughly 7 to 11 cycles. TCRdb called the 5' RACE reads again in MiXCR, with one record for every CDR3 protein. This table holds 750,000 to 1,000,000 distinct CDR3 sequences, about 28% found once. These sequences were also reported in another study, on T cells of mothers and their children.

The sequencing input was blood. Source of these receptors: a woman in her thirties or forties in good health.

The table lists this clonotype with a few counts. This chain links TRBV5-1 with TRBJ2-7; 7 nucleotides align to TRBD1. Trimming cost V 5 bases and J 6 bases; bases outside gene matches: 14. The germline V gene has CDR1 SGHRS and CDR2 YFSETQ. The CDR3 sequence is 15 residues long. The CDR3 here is CASSREQGRGAEQYF. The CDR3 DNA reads TGCGCCAGCAGTCGGGAACAGGGGCGAGGTGCCGAGCAGTACTTC.

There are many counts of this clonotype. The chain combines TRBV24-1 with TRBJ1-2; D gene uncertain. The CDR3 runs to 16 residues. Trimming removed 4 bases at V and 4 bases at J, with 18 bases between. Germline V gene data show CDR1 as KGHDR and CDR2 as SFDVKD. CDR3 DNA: TGTGCCACCAGTGACGCTACCCTCGGGTCTGGCTATGGCTACACCTTC. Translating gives CATSDATLGSGYGYTF.

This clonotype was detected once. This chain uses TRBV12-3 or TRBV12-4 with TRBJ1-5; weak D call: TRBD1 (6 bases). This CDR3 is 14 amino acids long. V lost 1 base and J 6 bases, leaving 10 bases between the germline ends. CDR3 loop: CASSLGPGAQPQHF. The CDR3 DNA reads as TGTGCCAGCAGTTTAGGCCCAGGGGCTCAGCCCCAGCATTTT.

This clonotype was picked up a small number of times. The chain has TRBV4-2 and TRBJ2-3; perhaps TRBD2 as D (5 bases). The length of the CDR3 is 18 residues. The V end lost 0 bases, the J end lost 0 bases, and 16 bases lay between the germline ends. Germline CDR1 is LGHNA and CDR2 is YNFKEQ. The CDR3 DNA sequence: TGTGCCAGCAGCCAAGATACATCGACTACCATTAGCACAGATACGCAGTATTTT. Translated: CASSQDTSTTISTDTQYF.

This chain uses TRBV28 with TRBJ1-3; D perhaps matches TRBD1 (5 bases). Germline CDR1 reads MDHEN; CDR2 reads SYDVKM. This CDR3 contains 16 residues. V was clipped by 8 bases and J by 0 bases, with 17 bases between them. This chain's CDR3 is CASSHRGGVSGNTIYF. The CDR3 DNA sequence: TGTGCCAGCTCTCACCGCGGGGGAGTCTCTGGAAACACCATATATTTT. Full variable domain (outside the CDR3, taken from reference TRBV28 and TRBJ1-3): DVKVTQSSRYLVKRTGEKVFLECVQDMDHENMFWYRQDPGLGLRLIYFSYDVKMKEKGDIPEGYSVSREKKERFSLILESASTNQTSMYLCASSHRGGVSGNTIYFGEGSWLTVV.

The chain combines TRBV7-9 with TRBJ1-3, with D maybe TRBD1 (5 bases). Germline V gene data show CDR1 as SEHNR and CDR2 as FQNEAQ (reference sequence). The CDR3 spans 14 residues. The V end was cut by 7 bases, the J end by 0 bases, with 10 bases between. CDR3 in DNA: TGTGCCAGCAAGACGGGGGGCTCTGGAAACACCATATATTTT. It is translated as CASKTGGSGNTIYF.